This TCR beta chain was captured in a study of Graves' ophthalmopathy and Graves' hyperthyroidism. Background on the study: Ahead of any treatment, peripheral blood was obtained at the initial diagnosis.

Whole-study results and caveats: The model reached approximately 70% sensitivity and approximately 72% specificity for predicting ophthalmopathy progression.

Comment on this clonotype: Its antigen remains unidentified.

The PBMCs used were ones drawn from around 10 ml of fresh peripheral blood. TCR beta CDR3 regions were amplified from RNA transcripts. After a first-round RT-PCR with HTBI primers, a second-round multiplex PCR was run. TCRdb analysed the multiplex PCR reads with MiXCR anew, one entry per CDR3 protein. This table has roughly 220,000 distinct CDR3 sequences, 40% to 50% appearing once. The germline gives CDR1 MGHRA, CDR2 YSYEKL. The V end was cut by 3 bases, the J end by 5 bases, with 10 bases between. The length of the CDR3 is 13 residues. The V and J genes are TRBV4-1 and TRBJ2-5; D is uncertain. Sequencing input: peripheral blood. The clonotype originates from an adult man with Graves' ophthalmopathy. The CDR3 sequence is CASSQTLFETQYF. CDR3 sequence (DNA): TGCGCCAGCAGCCAGACCCTTTTTGAGACCCAGTACTTC.